Below are 10 T cell receptor beta chains sequenced from a single sample in a study of cytomegalovirus exposure and HLA in healthy donors. Clones were read by immunoSEQ multiplex PCR, and TCRdb kept only the in-frame ones, dropping some. The table shows 90,000 to 100,000 clones, with approximately 93% occurring only once. The source material was PBMCs. The receptors come from a woman aged 25 to 39 in good health and CMV-seropositive.

The chain has TRBV4-3 and TRBJ2-1; 11 nucleotides line up with TRBD2. V trimming: 3 bases; J trimming: 15 bases; junction bases outside the gene matches: 10. The germline CDR1 and CDR2 sequences are LGHNA and YSLEER. The CDR3 sequence is 14 residues long. CDR3 bases: TGCGCCAGCAGCCAGGTAGCGGGAGGGGGTGATGGGTTCTTC. It translates to CASSQVAGGGDGFF.

The chain couples TRBV2 to TRBJ1-4, with 7 positions matching TRBD1. Germline V gene data show CDR1 as SNHLY and CDR2 as FYNNEI. V was pared by 6 bases and J by 0 bases, with 10 bases of the junction left unmatched. The CDR3 has 17 amino acids. CDR3 sequence reads: CASSLGQRLATNEKLFF. CDR3 coding DNA: TGTGCCAGCAGCCTGGGACAGCGCCTTGCAACTAATGAAAAACTGTTTTTT.

The rearrangement links TRBV15 to TRBJ1-4; 7 bases align to TRBD1. The CDR3 totals 14 residues. The V gene's germline CDR1 is LNHNV and CDR2 YYDKDF (reference sequence). Germline trimming cut 1 base from V and 8 bases from J; bases unmatched to any gene: 4. The CDR3 region has the DNA TGTGCCACCAGCAGAGGGGGACAGAGGGAAAAACTGTTTTTT. Protein sequence: CATSRGGQREKLFF.

The chain has TRBV5-4 and TRBJ1-1, with D possibly being TRBD1 (5 bases). The CDR3 is 15 amino acids. V lost 2 bases to trimming and J lost 1 base, with 12 bases between them. Per the germline V gene, CDR1 is SGHNT and CDR2 is YYREEE (reference sequence). The DNA of the CDR3 is TGTGCCAGCAGCTTCTATCAGGGTGGGAACACTGAAGCTTTCTTT. Translation: CASSFYQGGNTEAFF.

This clone has a handful of counts. The chain uses TRBV6-1 and TRBJ2-7; TRBD2 matches at 10 bases. Germline CDR1 reads MNHNS; CDR2 reads SASEGT. The ends lost 5 bases at V and 2 bases at J; junction bases unmatched: 6. This CDR3 comprises 15 residues. The CDR3 DNA reads TGTGCCAGCAGTATCGGACTAGCGGATACCTACGAGCAGTACTTC. Translating it yields CASSIGLADTYEQYF.

The chain carries TRBV7-3 and TRBJ2-5; 7 bases map to TRBD2. This CDR3 is 15 amino acids long. Trimming removed 3 bases from V and 2 bases from J; junction bases left unmatched: 6. Germline V gives CDR1 SGHTA, CDR2 FQGTGA. The CDR3 is CASSLGLAEQETQYF. The CDR3 bases are TGTGCCAGCAGCTTGGGGCTAGCGGAACAAGAGACCCAGTACTTC.

The CDR3 DNA sequence: TGCAGCGTTGAGGGGAACAGGAAGTACCAAGAGACCCAGTACTTC. Its protein product is CSVEGNRKYQETQYF. The chain links TRBV29-1 to TRBJ2-5; D is perhaps TRBD1 (5 bases). Germline CDR1 is SQVTM and CDR2 is ANQGSEA. With 3 bases removed from V and 0 bases from J, the gap between germline ends came to 14 bases. CDR3 length: 15 amino acids.

This chain links TRBV9 with TRBJ2-2; D perhaps matches TRBD1 (6 bases). The CDR3 is made up of 14 amino acids. The germline CDR1 and CDR2 sequences are SGDLS and YYNGEE. The V gene lost 4 bases and the J gene lost 8 bases, with 15 bases spanning the gap. The CDR3 nucleotides read TGTGCCAGCAGCCGGGACATAGCTTATGGGGAGCTGTTTTTT. Its protein is CASSRDIAYGELFF.

V gene TRBV4-3 combines with J gene TRBJ2-2; 13 bases fit TRBD2. V lost 4 bases to trimming and J lost 0 bases; unmatched junction nucleotides: 5. This CDR3 is built from 18 residues. The V gene's germline CDR1 is LGHNA and CDR2 YSLEER. CDR3 sequence (DNA): TGCGCCAGCAGCCCACGACTAGCGGGAGGACCGAACACCGGGGAGCTGTTTTTT. It translates to CASSPRLAGGPNTGELFF.

DNA of the CDR3: TGTGCCAGCAGTTCCGGGACTAGCGGGAGTCGCGAGCAGTACTTC. Protein: CASSSGTSGSREQYF. The rearrangement uses TRBV11-2 and TRBJ2-7; 14 positions match TRBD2. Trimming removed 6 bases from V and 6 bases from J; junction bases left unmatched: 7. The CDR3 is made up of 15 amino acids. CDR1 is SGHAT, CDR2 FQNNGV, per germline.